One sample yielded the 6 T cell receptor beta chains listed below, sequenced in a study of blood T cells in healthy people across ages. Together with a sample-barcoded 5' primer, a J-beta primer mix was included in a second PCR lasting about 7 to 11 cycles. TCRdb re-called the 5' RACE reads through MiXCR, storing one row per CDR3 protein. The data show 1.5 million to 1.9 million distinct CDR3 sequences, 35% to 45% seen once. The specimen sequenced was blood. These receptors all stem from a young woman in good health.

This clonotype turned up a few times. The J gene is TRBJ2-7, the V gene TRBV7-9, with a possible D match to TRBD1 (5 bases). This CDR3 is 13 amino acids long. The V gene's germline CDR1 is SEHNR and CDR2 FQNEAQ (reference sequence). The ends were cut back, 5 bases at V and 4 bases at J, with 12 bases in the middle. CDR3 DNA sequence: TGTGCCAGCAGCCTCGAGACAGAATACGAGCAGTACTTC. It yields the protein CASSLETEYEQYF.

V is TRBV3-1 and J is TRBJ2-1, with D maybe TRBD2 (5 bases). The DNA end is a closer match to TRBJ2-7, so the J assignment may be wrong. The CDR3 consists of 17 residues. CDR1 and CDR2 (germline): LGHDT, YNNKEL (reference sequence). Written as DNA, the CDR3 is TGTGCCAGCAGCCAACATGGGCCCGGGGAATCCTACAATGAGCAGTACTTC. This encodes CASSQHGPGESYNEQYF.

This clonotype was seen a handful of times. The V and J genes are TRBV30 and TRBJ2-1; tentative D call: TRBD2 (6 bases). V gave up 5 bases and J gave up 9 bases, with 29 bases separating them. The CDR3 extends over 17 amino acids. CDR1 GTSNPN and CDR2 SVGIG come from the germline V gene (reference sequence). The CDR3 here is CAWAPFGGPKGTVEQFF. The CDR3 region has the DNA TGTGCCTGGGCCCCCTTCGGCGGGCCAAAGGGGACTGTTGAGCAGTTCTTC. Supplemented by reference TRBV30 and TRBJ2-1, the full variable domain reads SQTIHQWPATLVQPVGSPLSLECTVEGTSNPNLYWYRQAAGRGLQLLFYSVGIGQISSEVPQNLSASRPQDRQFILSSKKLLLSDSGFYLCAWAPFGGPKGTVEQFFGPGTRLTVL.

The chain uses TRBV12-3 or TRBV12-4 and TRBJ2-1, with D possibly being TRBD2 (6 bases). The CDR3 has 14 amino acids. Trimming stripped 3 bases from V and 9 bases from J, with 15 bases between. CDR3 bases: TGTGCCAGCAGTTTTACCGGGAGAGGTGGTGAGCAGTTCTTC. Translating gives CASSFTGRGGEQFF.

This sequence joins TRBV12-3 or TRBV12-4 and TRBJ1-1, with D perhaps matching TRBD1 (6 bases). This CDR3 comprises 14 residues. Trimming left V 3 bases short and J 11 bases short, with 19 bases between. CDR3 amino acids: CASSLDSLGLRAFF. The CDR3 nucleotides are TGTGCCAGCAGTTTGGACAGTCTTGGCCTTAGGGCTTTCTTT.

CDR3 in amino acids: CATSRAMDSNNEQFF. CDR3 DNA sequence: TGTGCCACCAGCAGAGCAATGGACAGCAACAATGAGCAGTTCTTC. The genes are TRBV15 and TRBJ2-1, with TRBD1 as a possible D gene (6 bases). This CDR3 spans 15 amino acids. Looked up from germline, CDR1 is LNHNV and CDR2 is YYDKDF (reference sequence). The V end was cut by 1 base, the J end by 5 bases, with 12 bases between.